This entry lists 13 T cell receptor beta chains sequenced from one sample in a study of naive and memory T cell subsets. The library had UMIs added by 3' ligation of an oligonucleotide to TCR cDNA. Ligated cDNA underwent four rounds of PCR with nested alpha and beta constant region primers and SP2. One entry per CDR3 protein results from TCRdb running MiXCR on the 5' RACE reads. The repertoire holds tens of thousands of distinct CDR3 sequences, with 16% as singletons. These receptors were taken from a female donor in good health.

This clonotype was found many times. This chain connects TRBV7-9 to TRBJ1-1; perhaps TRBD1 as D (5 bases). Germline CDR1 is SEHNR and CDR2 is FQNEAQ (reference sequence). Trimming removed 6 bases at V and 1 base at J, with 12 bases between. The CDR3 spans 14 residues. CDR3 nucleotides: TGTGCCAGCAGGCTACAGGACGGGAACACTGAAGCTTTCTTT. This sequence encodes CASRLQDGNTEAFF.

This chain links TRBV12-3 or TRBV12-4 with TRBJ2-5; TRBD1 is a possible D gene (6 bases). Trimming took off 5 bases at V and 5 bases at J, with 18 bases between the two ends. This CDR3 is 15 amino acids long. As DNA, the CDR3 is TGTGCCAGCAGTCCGCGAACAGGGTCAATCGAGACCCAGTACTTC. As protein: CASSPRTGSIETQYF.

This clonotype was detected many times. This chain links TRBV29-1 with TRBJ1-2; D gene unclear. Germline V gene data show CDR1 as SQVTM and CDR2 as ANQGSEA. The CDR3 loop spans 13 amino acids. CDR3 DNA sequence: TGCACCTCGTTGAACAAGGGAGACTATGGCTACACCTTC. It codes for CTSLNKGDYGYTF.

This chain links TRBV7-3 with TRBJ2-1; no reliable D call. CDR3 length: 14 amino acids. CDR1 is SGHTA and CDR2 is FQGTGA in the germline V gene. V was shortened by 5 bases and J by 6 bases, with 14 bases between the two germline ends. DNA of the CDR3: TGTGCCAGCAGCACCCTGGAAGAACCCAATGAGCAGTTCTTC. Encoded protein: CASSTLEEPNEQFF.

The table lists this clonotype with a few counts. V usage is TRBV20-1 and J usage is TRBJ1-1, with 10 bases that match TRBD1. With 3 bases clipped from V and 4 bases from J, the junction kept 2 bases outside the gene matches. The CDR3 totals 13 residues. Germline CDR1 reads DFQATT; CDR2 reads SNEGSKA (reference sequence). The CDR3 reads CSASGTGVTEAFF. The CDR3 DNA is TGCAGTGCTAGTGGGACAGGGGTCACTGAAGCTTTCTTT.

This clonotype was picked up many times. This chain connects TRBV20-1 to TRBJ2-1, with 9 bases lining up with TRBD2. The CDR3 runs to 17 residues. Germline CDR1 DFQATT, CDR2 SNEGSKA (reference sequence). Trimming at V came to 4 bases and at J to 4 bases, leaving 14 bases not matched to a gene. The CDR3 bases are TGCAGTGCTATCCCTCTCGGAGTAGCGGGGGCTTACAATGAGCAGTTCTTC. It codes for CSAIPLGVAGAYNEQFF.

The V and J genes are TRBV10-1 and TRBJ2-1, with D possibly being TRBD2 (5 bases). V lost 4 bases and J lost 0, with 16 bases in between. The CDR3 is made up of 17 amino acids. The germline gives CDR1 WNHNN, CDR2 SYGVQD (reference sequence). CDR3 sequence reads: CASSVSLAGGSYNEQFF. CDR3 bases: TGCGCCAGCAGTGTAAGCCTAGCCGGCGGCTCCTACAATGAGCAGTTCTTC.

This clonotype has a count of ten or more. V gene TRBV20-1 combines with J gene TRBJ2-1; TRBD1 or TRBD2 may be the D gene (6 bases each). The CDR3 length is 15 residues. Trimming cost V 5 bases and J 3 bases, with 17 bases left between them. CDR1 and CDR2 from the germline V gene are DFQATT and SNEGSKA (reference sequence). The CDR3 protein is CSAPKGGWGYNEQFF. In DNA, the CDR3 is TGCAGTGCTCCAAAAGGGGGGTGGGGCTACAATGAGCAGTTCTTC.

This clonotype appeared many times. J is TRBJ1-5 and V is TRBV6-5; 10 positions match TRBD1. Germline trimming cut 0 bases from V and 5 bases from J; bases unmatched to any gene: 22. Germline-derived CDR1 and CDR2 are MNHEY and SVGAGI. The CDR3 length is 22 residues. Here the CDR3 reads CASSYSSRDRGYPSRAHQPQHF. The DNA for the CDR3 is TGTGCCAGCAGTTACTCGAGTCGGGACAGGGGATACCCCAGTCGTGCCCATCAGCCCCAGCATTTT.

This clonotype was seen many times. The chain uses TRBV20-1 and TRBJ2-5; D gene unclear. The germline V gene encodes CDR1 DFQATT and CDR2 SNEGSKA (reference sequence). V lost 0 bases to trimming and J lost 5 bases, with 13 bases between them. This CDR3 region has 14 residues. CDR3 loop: CSARDPKRAETQYF. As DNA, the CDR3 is TGCAGTGCTAGAGATCCGAAGCGAGCGGAGACCCAGTACTTC.

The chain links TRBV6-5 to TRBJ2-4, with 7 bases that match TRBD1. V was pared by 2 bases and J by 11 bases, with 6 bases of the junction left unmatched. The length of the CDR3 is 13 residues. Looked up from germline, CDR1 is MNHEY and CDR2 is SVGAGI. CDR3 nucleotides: TGTGCCAGCAGTTACCGGACAGGCGAATTTCAGTACTTC. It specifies CASSYRTGEFQYF.

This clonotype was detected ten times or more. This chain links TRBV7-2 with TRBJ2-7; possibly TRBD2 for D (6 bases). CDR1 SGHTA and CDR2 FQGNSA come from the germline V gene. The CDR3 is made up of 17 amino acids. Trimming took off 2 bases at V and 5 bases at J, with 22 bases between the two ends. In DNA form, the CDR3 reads TGTGCCAGCAGCTTAAAGGGCGGGGCGTACCCCCTCCACGAGCAGTACTTC. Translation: CASSLKGGAYPLHEQYF. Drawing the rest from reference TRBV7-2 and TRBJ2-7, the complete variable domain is GAGVSQSPSNKVTEKGKDVELRCDPISGHTALYWYRQSLGQGLEFLIYFQGNSAPDKSGLPSDRFSAERTGGSVSTLTIQRTQQEDSAVYLCASSLKGGAYPLHEQYFGPGTRLTVT.

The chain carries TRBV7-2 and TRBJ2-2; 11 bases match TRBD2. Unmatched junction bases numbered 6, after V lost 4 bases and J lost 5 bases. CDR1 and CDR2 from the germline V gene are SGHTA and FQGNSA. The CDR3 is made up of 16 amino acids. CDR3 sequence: CASSSKLAGATGELFF. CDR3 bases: TGTGCCAGCAGCTCGAAACTAGCGGGGGCAACCGGGGAGCTGTTTTTT. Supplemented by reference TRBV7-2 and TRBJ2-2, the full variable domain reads GAGVSQSPSNKVTEKGKDVELRCDPISGHTALYWYRQSLGQGLEFLIYFQGNSAPDKSGLPSDRFSAERTGGSVSTLTIQRTQQEDSAVYLCASSSKLAGATGELFFGEGSRLTVL.